The 18 T cell receptor beta chains reported below all come from one sample, sequenced in a study of shared clonotypes between healthy human individuals. TCRdb's copy holds only in-frame clones and misses some; the assay was immunoSEQ multiplex PCR. In the table there are around 690,000 clones, 90% of which are singletons. Specimen: memory CD8+ T cells from PBMCs. The sample's subset: CD45RO+ cells pooled with CCR7-negative TemRA cells. Receptor source: a man aged 18 to 35 in good health. Some clones in this sample may be carry-over from other donors' samples.

The rearrangement joins TRBV4-1 to TRBJ1-6; D unclear. Trimming removed 6 bases at V and 9 bases at J, with 9 bases between. This CDR3 has 12 amino acids. The germline V gene has CDR1 MGHRA and CDR2 YSYEKL. The CDR3 bases are TGCGCCAGCAGGAACGAGGGTTCACCCCTCCACTTT. Amino acid sequence: CASRNEGSPLHF.

The chain is built from TRBV7-9 and TRBJ1-4; TRBD1 matches 9 bases. The CDR3 has 18 amino acids. V trimming: 4 bases; J trimming: 0 bases; junction bases outside the gene matches: 9. Germline V gene data show CDR1 as SEHNR and CDR2 as FQNEAQ (reference sequence). For the CDR3, the DNA is TGTGCCAGCAGCTACCGACAGGGGGTGACGGCAACTAATGAAAAACTGTTTTTT. This encodes CASSYRQGVTATNEKLFF.

This chain links TRBV13 with TRBJ2-3; a possible D gene is TRBD2 (6 bases). From germline, CDR1 is PRHDT and CDR2 FYEKMQ (reference sequence). V was pared by 6 bases and J by 4 bases, with 20 bases between. There are 16 residues in the CDR3. DNA for the CDR3: TGTGCCAGCAGACGAGGTGGTGTGGGAGGCCCAGATACGCAGTATTTT. This encodes CASRRGGVGGPDTQYF.

The chain carries TRBV29-1 and TRBJ1-2; 9 bases align to TRBD1. J was trimmed by 2 bases and V by 4 bases; bases with no gene match: 11. Germline V gives CDR1 SQVTM, CDR2 ANQGSEA. The CDR3 is 16 amino acids. CDR3 sequence: CSVAGQGGGLNYGYTF. The CDR3 nucleotides are TGCAGCGTTGCGGGACAGGGAGGAGGCTTAAACTATGGCTACACCTTC.

J is TRBJ2-2 and V is TRBV5-6; D unresolved. V was trimmed by 4 bases and J by 3 bases, leaving 13 bases between them. The length of the CDR3 is 15 residues. In germline, CDR1 is SGHDT, CDR2 YYEEEE. The CDR3 sequence is CASSPGPQDTGELFF. CDR3 coding DNA: TGTGCCAGCAGCCCCGGGCCCCAAGACACCGGGGAGCTGTTTTTT.

V usage is TRBV7-9 and J usage is TRBJ1-5; possibly TRBD1 for D (5 bases). Trimming cost V 4 bases and J 9 bases, with 10 bases left between them. The CDR3 sequence is 12 residues long. Germline-derived CDR1 and CDR2 are SEHNR and FQNEAQ (reference sequence). The CDR3 region has the DNA TGTGCCAGCAGCTGGGGGGGTGGGCCCCAGCATTTT. Translation: CASSWGGGPQHF.

This clone was picked up one time. The rearrangement uses TRBV28 and TRBJ1-5, with D possibly TRBD1 on 5 matching bases. Trimming removed 7 bases at V and 3 bases at J, with 16 bases between. The CDR3 runs to 15 residues. CDR1 is MDHEN and CDR2 is SYDVKM in the germline V gene. CDR3 loop: CASTRMGVLNQPQHF. CDR3 DNA: TGTGCCAGCACTAGAATGGGGGTCCTCAATCAGCCCCAGCATTTT.

The chain couples TRBV7-8 to TRBJ2-1; 7 bases are shared with TRBD2. The length of the CDR3 is 16 residues. With V trimmed by 1 base and J by 7 bases, 10 bases remained unmatched. CDR1 and CDR2 from the germline V gene are SGHVS and FQNEAQ. CDR3 DNA: TGTGCCAGCAGCTTAGTTTTAGGGCTAGCGGAGAATGAGCAGTTCTTC. This codes for CASSLVLGLAENEQFF.

The chain joins TRBV11-3 to TRBJ2-1, with 11 bases aligning to TRBD1. The CDR3 extends over 15 amino acids. The ends lost 0 bases at V and 7 bases at J; junction bases unmatched: 2. CDR1 and CDR2 (germline): SGHNT, YENEEA. The CDR3 here is CASSLDGTGGNEQFF. CDR3 nucleotide sequence: TGTGCCAGCAGCTTAGACGGGACAGGGGGTAATGAGCAGTTCTTC.

J is TRBJ1-4 and V is TRBV7-9; D might be TRBD1 (6 bases). The germline V and J ends were trimmed by 5 bases and 5 bases, with 18 bases remaining between them. Germline V gives CDR1 SEHNR, CDR2 FQNEAQ (reference sequence). The CDR3 totals 16 residues. The CDR3 coding sequence is TGTGCCAGCAGCCCCCCCCTCAGGGGAGCGAATGAAAAACTGTTTTTT. Translation: CASSPPLRGANEKLFF.

This sequence joins TRBV28 and TRBJ2-2; D call uncertain. V was shortened by 5 bases and J by 5 bases, with 6 bases between the two germline ends. This CDR3 comprises 12 residues. Germline V CDR1 and CDR2: MDHEN, SYDVKM. The DNA of the CDR3 is TGTGCCAGCAGTCCGGATACCGGGGAGCTGTTTTTT. It translates to CASSPDTGELFF.

The V call is TRBV11-2, the J call TRBJ2-7; a possible D gene is TRBD1 (6 bases). The CDR3 length is 14 residues. Germline loops: CDR1 SGHAT, CDR2 FQNNGV. V was trimmed by 1 base and J by 2 bases, leaving 9 bases between them. The CDR3 DNA reads as TGTGCCAGCAGCTTAGGGGGGCTTACCTACGAGCAGTACTTC. Translated: CASSLGGLTYEQYF. The full variable domain, its missing parts supplied by reference TRBV11-2 and TRBJ2-7, is EAGVAQSPRYKIIEKRQSVAFWCNPISGHATLYWYQQILGQGPKLLIQFQNNGVVDDSQLPKDRFSAERLKGVDSTLKIQPAKLEDSAVYLCASSLGGLTYEQYFGPGTRLTVT.

This clone was counted at least ten times. The rearrangement uses TRBV9 and TRBJ2-6; 9 bases map to TRBD1. This CDR3 contains 18 residues. Germline V gene data show CDR1 as SGDLS and CDR2 as YYNGEE. V gave up 4 bases and J gave up 2 bases; unmatched junction bases: 10. CDR3 loop: CASSFSGQGAAGANVLTF. CDR3 DNA sequence: TGTGCCAGCAGCTTCTCGGGACAGGGAGCGGCTGGGGCCAACGTCCTGACTTTC.

The chain carries TRBV4-1 and TRBJ1-3; D remains unclear. The ends were cut back, 2 bases at V and 4 bases at J, with 12 bases in the middle. CDR3 length equals 15 residues. Germline V gene sequence: CDR1 MGHRA, CDR2 YSYEKL. The CDR3, as DNA: TGCGCCAGCAGCCAATTAGCGGCGTTAGGAAACACCATATATTTT. It specifies CASSQLAALGNTIYF.

The J gene is TRBJ2-7, the V gene TRBV28; D gene ambiguous. CDR1 MDHEN and CDR2 SYDVKM come from the germline V gene. The CDR3 is 12 amino acids. With 2 bases removed from V and 4 bases from J, the gap between germline ends came to 6 bases. The CDR3, as DNA: TGTGCCAGCAGTTTAGGGGATTACGAGCAGTACTTC. Amino acids: CASSLGDYEQYF.

The chain has TRBV5-6 and TRBJ2-7, with TRBD1 matching 9 bases. The germline CDR1 and CDR2 sequences are SGHDT and YYEEEE. CDR3 length: 16 residues. After removal of 2 bases from V and 3 bases from J, the junction contained 9 bases not matched to a gene. CDR3 amino acids: CASSFGGTGYSYEQYF. The CDR3 DNA sequence: TGTGCCAGCAGCTTCGGCGGGACAGGGTATAGCTACGAGCAGTACTTC.

The CDR3: CASSWAGSSYGYTF. CDR3 DNA sequence: TGTGCCAGCAGCTGGGCGGGGTCGAGCTATGGCTACACCTTC. The V gene is TRBV5-6, the J gene TRBJ1-2; D is uncertain. The CDR3 loop spans 14 amino acids. CDR1 and CDR2 from the germline V gene are SGHDT and YYEEEE. The V and J ends lost 3 bases and 4 bases respectively, with 13 bases between them.

The chain is built from TRBV4-2 and TRBJ1-3; D remains unclear. Trimming removed 4 bases from V and 0 bases from J, with 7 bases in between. CDR1 LGHNA and CDR2 YNFKEQ come from the germline V gene. The CDR3 extends over 14 amino acids. The CDR3 sequence is CASSRSNSGNTIYF. The CDR3 bases are TGTGCCAGCAGCCGCAGTAACTCTGGAAACACCATATATTTT.